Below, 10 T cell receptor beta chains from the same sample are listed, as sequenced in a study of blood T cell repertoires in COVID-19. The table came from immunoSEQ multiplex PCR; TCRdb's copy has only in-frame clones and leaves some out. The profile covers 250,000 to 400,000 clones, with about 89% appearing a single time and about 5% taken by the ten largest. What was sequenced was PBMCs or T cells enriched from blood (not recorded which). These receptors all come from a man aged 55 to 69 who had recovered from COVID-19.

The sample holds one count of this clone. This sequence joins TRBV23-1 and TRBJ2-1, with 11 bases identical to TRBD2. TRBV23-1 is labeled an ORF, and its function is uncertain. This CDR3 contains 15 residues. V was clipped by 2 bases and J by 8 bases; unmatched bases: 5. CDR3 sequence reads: CASSQPTSGNDEQFF. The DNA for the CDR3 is TGCGCCAGCAGTCAACCGACTAGCGGGAATGATGAGCAGTTCTTC.

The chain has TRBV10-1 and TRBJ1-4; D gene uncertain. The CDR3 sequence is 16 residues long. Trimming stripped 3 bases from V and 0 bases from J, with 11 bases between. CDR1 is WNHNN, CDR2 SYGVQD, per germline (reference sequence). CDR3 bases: TGCGCCAGCAGTGATTCGACGGGTGCAACTAATGAAAAACTGTTTTTT. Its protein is CASSDSTGATNEKLFF.

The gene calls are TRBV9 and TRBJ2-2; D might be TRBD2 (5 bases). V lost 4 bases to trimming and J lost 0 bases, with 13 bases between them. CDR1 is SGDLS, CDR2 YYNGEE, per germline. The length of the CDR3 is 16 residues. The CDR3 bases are TGTGCCAGCAGCCCCCCTTCGGGGACGAACACCGGGGAGCTGTTTTTT. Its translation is CASSPPSGTNTGELFF.

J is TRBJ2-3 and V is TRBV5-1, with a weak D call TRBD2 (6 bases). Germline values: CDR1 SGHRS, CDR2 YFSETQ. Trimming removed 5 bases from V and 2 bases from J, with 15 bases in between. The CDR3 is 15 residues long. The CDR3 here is CASSFSGDSTDTQYF. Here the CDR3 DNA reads TGCGCCAGCAGTTTTAGCGGAGACTCCACAGATACGCAGTATTTT. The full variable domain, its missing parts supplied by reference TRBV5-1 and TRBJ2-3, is KAGVTQTPRYLIKTRGQQVTLSCSPISGHRSVSWYQQTPGQGLQFLFEYFSETQRNKGNFPGRFSGRQFSNSRSEMNVSTLELGDSALYLCASSFSGDSTDTQYFGPGTRLTVL.

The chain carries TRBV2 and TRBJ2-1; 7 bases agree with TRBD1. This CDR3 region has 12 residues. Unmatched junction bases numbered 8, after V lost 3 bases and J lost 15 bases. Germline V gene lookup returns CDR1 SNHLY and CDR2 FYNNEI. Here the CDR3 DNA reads TGTGCCAGCAGTGAGGTAGACAGGGACCGGTTCTTC. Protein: CASSEVDRDRFF. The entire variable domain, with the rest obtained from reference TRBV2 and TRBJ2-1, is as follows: EPEVTQTPSHQVTQMGQEVILRCVPISNHLYFYWYRQILGQKVEFLVSFYNNEISEKSEIFDDQFSVERPDGSNFTLKIRSTKLEDSAMYFCASSEVDRDRFFGPGTRLTVL.

The CDR3 sequence: CASSLAGENQPQHF. In nucleotides, the CDR3 is TGTGCCAGCAGCTTAGCGGGCGAGAATCAGCCCCAGCATTTT. The chain has TRBV7-2 and TRBJ1-5; no reliable D call. In germline, CDR1 is SGHTA, CDR2 FQGNSA. CDR3 size: 14 residues. V was pared by 0 bases and J by 4 bases, with 7 bases between.

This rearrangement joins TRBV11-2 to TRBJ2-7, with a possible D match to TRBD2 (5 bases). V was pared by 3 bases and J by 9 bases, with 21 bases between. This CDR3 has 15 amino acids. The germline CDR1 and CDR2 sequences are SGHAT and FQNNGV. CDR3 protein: CASSLAPEGGQVQYF. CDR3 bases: TGTGCCAGCAGCTTGGCCCCTGAGGGCGGCCAGGTGCAGTACTTC. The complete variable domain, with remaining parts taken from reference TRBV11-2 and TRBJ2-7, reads EAGVAQSPRYKIIEKRQSVAFWCNPISGHATLYWYQQILGQGPKLLIQFQNNGVVDDSQLPKDRFSAERLKGVDSTLKIQPAKLEDSAVYLCASSLAPEGGQVQYFGPGTRLTVT.

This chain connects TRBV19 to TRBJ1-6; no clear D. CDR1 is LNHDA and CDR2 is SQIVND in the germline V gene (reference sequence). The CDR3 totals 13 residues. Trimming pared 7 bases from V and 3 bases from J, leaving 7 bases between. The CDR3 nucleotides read TGTGCCAGTAACCGGGGCTATAATTCACCCCTCCACTTT. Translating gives CASNRGYNSPLHF.

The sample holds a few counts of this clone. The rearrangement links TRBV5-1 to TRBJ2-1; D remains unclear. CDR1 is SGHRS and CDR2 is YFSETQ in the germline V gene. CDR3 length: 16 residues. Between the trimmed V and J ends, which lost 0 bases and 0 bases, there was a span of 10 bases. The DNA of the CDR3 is TGCGCCAGCAGCTTGGGTCCCTACCCCTCCTACAATGAGCAGTTCTTC. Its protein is CASSLGPYPSYNEQFF.

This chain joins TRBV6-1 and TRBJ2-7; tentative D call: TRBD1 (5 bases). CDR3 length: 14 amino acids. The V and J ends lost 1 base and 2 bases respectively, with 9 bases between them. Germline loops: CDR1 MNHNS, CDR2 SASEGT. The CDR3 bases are TGTGCCAGCAGTGAAGTGTCAGGGACCTACGAGCAGTACTTC. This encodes CASSEVSGTYEQYF.